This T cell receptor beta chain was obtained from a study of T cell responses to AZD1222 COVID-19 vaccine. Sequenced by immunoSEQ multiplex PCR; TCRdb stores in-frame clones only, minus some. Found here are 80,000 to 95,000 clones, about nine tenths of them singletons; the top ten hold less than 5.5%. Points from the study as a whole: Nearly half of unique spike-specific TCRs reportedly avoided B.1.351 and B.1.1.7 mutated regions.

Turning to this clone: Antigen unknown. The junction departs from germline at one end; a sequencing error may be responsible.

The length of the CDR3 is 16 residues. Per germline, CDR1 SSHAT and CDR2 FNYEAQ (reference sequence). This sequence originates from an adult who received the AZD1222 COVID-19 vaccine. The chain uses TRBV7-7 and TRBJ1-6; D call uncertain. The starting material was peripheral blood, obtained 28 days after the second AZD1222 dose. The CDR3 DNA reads TGTGCTAGCAGCTTACCAGGTCTGCTTTATCCCTCACCCCTCCACTTT. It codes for CASSLPGLLYPSPLHF.